The 25 T cell receptor beta chains given below trace back to one sample, sequenced in a study of T cells expressing NK-cell markers. After re-calling the 5' RACE reads, TCRdb lists one entry per CDR3 protein, DNA absent. This repertoire comprises some 140,000 distinct CDR3 sequences; its ten largest clones make up approximately 35%. The sequencing sample was made of blood T cells: a sorted CD56 or NKG2C T cell subset, CD4+ or CD8+ T cells, or bulk PBMC T cells (not recorded which). The source is a woman aged 50 to 60 in good health.

The V and J genes are TRBV30 and TRBJ2-5. The germline V gene encodes CDR1 GTSNPN and CDR2 SVGIG (reference sequence). CDR3 size: 14 residues. The CDR3 here is CALEVWSQQETQYF.

This chain links TRBV30 with TRBJ2-5; TCRdb selects TRBD1, and the lack of DNA leaves this call unchecked. The CDR3 sequence is 14 residues long. Germline values: CDR1 GTSNPN, CDR2 SVGIG (reference sequence). The CDR3 loop is CAWSPGQGQETQYF.

The genes are TRBV4-1 and TRBJ2-1; TCRdb indicates TRBD1, and absent DNA this call remains unverified. The germline V gene has CDR1 MGHRA and CDR2 YSYEKL. The CDR3 runs 13 residues. The CDR3 reads CASSQDGDREQFF.

The rearrangement uses TRBV12-3 or TRBV12-4 and TRBJ1-2. The CDR3 extends over 13 amino acids. The CDR3 loop is CASSLMEGHGYTF.

The CDR3 region is CASSLTAVGESDEQFF. This rearrangement joins TRBV7-3 to TRBJ2-1. Germline assignment: CDR1 SGHTA and CDR2 FQGTGA. This CDR3 is 16 amino acids long.

This chain's CDR3 is CASSPTESVLYNEQFF. This sequence joins TRBV5-1 and TRBJ2-1. The germline gives CDR1 SGHRS, CDR2 YFSETQ. This CDR3 region has 16 residues.

The genes are TRBV6-6 and TRBJ1-5; TCRdb selects TRBD1, and the lack of DNA leaves this call unchecked. The CDR3 runs to 14 residues. Germline-derived CDR1 and CDR2 are MNHNY and SVGAGI (reference sequence). The CDR3 loop is CASSYSIGDQPQHF.

The J gene is TRBJ2-1, the V gene TRBV27. The CDR3 contains 15 residues. Germline V lookup: CDR1 MNHEY, CDR2 SMNVEV (reference sequence). CDR3 in amino acids: CASSLSGFRPNEQFF.

This sequence joins TRBV9 and TRBJ1-1. The CDR3 extends over 13 amino acids. Germline CDR1 SGDLS, CDR2 YYNGEE. The CDR3 is CASSVGRRDTAFF.

V is TRBV5-1 and J is TRBJ2-1; TCRdb returns TRBD1, unconfirmable since there is no DNA. CDR3 size: 17 residues. Germline V gives CDR1 SGHRS, CDR2 YFSETQ. CDR3 residues: CASSLARGGQGSNEQFF.

The chain joins TRBV12-3 or TRBV12-4 to TRBJ1-5; the TCRdb call, TRBD1, lacks DNA for checking. This CDR3 is built from 14 residues. The CDR3 spells CASSFGQLRQPQHF.

The V gene is TRBV12-3 or TRBV12-4, the J gene TRBJ2-7; TCRdb's D call, TRBD1, is unchecked because there is no DNA. The CDR3 spans 11 residues. The chain's CDR3 is CASSPGSEQYF.

This chain uses TRBV19 with TRBJ2-4; with no DNA, the TCRdb D assignment of TRBD1 cannot be verified. CDR3 length equals 17 residues. The germline CDR1 and CDR2 sequences are LNHDA and SQIVND (reference sequence). The CDR3 reads CASSIVGYNPGENIQYF.

The chain uses TRBV25-1 and TRBJ1-1; lacking DNA, the TRBD1 call made by TCRdb goes unchecked. The CDR3 is 13 amino acids. CDR1 and CDR2 (germline): MGHDK, SYGVNS. CDR3 protein: CARDRAGNTEAFF.

The chain employs TRBV7-8 and TRBJ2-1; the TRBD2 assignment by TCRdb is unverifiable without DNA. The CDR3 is made up of 17 amino acids. Per the germline V gene, CDR1 is SGHVS and CDR2 is FQNEAQ. The CDR3 sequence is CASSLEIGFSGYNEQFF.

The rearrangement links TRBV4-1 to TRBJ2-1; TCRdb picks TRBD1, but there is no DNA to check that call. This CDR3 is built from 12 residues. The germline V gene has CDR1 MGHRA and CDR2 YSYEKL. The CDR3 sequence is CASSRQTAEQFF.

The J gene is TRBJ2-5, the V gene TRBV7-9. This CDR3 is 12 amino acids long. The germline gives CDR1 SEHNR, CDR2 FQNEAQ (reference sequence). CDR3: CASSLGRETQYF.

The chain is built from TRBV27 and TRBJ1-1. The CDR3 covers 15 residues. Germline V gene lookup returns CDR1 MNHEY and CDR2 SMNVEV (reference sequence). CDR3 sequence reads: CASSTLPGGGTEAFF.

This chain uses TRBV27 with TRBJ2-3; TCRdb outputs TRBD1, but without DNA this stays unchecked. Germline-derived CDR1 and CDR2 are MNHEY and SMNVEV (reference sequence). There are 15 residues in the CDR3. The CDR3 here is CASSLRDRRTDTQYF.

The chain links TRBV3-1 to TRBJ2-7. The CDR3 spans 15 residues. Germline assignment: CDR1 LGHDT and CDR2 YNNKEL (reference sequence). CDR3 protein: CASSQDSGEVYEQYF.

V is TRBV4-2 and J is TRBJ1-1; there is no DNA to check the TCRdb D call of TRBD1. The CDR3 is 17 amino acids. Germline CDR1 is LGHNA and CDR2 is YNFKEQ. CDR3 sequence: CASSPVHDRGDNTEAFF.

This sequence joins TRBV7-9 and TRBJ1-1; with no DNA, the TCRdb D assignment of TRBD1 cannot be verified. The CDR3 runs 14 residues. Germline V lookup: CDR1 SEHNR, CDR2 FQNEAQ (reference sequence). CDR3 in amino acids: CASSSVGGRTEAFF.

The chain links TRBV6-5 to TRBJ1-1. The CDR3 is 14 residues long. CDR1 is MNHEY, CDR2 SVGAGI, per germline. CDR3 amino acids: CASSWRVTNTEAFF.

The CDR3: CSARDIPNTEAFF. The J gene is TRBJ1-1, the V gene TRBV20-1. Germline V gene data show CDR1 as DFQATT and CDR2 as SNEGSKA (reference sequence). This CDR3 has 13 amino acids.

CDR3 sequence: CASTWGGTEAFF. The rearrangement joins TRBV13 to TRBJ1-1; the TRBD1 assignment by TCRdb is unverifiable without DNA. Germline values: CDR1 PRHDT, CDR2 FYEKMQ (reference sequence). The CDR3 extends over 12 amino acids.